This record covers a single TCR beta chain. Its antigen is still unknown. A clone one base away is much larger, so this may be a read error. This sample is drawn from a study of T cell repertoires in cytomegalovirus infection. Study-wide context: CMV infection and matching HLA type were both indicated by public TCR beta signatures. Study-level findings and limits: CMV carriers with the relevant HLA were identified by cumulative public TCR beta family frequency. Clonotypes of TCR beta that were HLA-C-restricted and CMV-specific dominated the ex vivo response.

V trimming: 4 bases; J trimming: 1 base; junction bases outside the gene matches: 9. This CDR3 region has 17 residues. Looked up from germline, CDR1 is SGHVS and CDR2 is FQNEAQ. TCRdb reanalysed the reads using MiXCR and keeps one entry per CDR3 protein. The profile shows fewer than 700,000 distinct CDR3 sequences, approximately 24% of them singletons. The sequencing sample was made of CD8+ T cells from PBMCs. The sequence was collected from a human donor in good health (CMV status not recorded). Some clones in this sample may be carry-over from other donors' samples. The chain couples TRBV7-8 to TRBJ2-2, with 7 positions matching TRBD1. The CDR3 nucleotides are TGTGCCAGCAGCTCAGGAGGCAGGACAGGGAACACCGGGGAGCTGTTTTTT. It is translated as CASSSGGRTGNTGELFF. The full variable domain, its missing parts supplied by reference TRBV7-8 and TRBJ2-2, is GAGVSQSPRYKVAKRGQDVALRCDPISGHVSLFWYQQALGQGPEFLTYFQNEAQLDKSGLPSDRFFAERPEGSVSTLKIQRTQQEDSAVYLCASSSGGRTGNTGELFFGEGSRLTVL.